Following are 21 T cell receptor beta chains from one sample sequenced in a study of molecular identifiers for immune sequencing clone quantification (dated by TCRdb to about 2018). The receptor library was made with PCR. Sequencing relied on a NextSeq 500. Starting from the raw public reads, TCRdb applied fastp trimming at Q25, assembled clones with MiXCR and retained in-frame beta chains. Each CDR3 protein appears once, grouped with its most common genes and DNA. The sample table lists 400,000 to 600,000 distinct CDR3 sequences, about 25% of them with a count of one. The ten biggest clones cover under 0.8% of the sample. The sequenced material came from naive CD8+ T cells from blood, with Jurkat cell RNA spiked in. What this sample's cell subset or site label stands for: FACS-sorted CD8+CD4-CCR7+CD45RA+ naive T cells. Receptor source: a human donor in good health. Some libraries in this study had Jurkat cell RNA spiked in.

About this clonotype: A junction end diverges from the germline sequence, so it may reflect a read error. The chain combines TRBV5-6 with TRBJ2-7; no definite D call. CDR1 is SGHDT and CDR2 is YYEEEE in the germline V gene. The CDR3 consists of 14 residues. This chain's CDR3 is CASSLWTSFYVQHF. The CDR3 DNA is TGTGCCAGCAGCTTGTGGACCTCTTTTTACGTGCAGCACTTC. The whole variable domain, filled in from reference TRBV5-6 and TRBJ2-7, reads DAGVTQSPTHLIKTRGQQVTLRCSPKSGHDTVSWYQQALGQGPQFIFQYYEEEERQRGNFPDRFSGHQFPNYSSELNVNALLLGDSALYLCASSLWTSFYVQHFGPGTRLTVT.

This chain connects TRBV7-9 to TRBJ1-1, with D hard to call. CDR3 length: 15 amino acids. Germline values: CDR1 SEHNR, CDR2 FQNEAQ (reference sequence). Trimming removed 5 bases at V and 7 bases at J, with 20 bases between. The CDR3 loop reads CASSDTPTTRGEAFF. CDR3 nucleotide sequence: TGTGCCAGCAGCGATACGCCGACAACGCGAGGTGAAGCTTTCTTT.

V is TRBV20-1 and J is TRBJ1-5; 12 nucleotides align to TRBD1. The CDR3 covers 18 residues. From germline, CDR1 is DFQATT and CDR2 SNEGSKA (reference sequence). The V gene end was trimmed by 5 bases and the J gene end by 5 bases; junction bases not matched to a gene: 16. CDR3 DNA sequence: TGCAGTGCTCCTACCGGGACAGGGGGCGTCGAAGGGTATCAGCCCCAGCATTTT. The encoded protein is CSAPTGTGGVEGYQPQHF.

Turning to this clonotype: A junction end diverges from the germline sequence, so it may reflect a read error. V is TRBV20-1 and J is TRBJ1-6; possible D gene TRBD1, 5 bases. Germline V CDR1 and CDR2: DFQATT, SNEGSKA (reference sequence). CDR3 length: 14 residues. The CDR3 loop is CGARGQVPNSPLHF. DNA of the CDR3: TGCGGTGCTAGGGGTCAGGTCCCCAATTCACCCCTCCACTTT.

In this sample, this clonotype turned up many times. This sequence joins TRBV27 and TRBJ2-2; D is possibly TRBD2 (6 bases). This CDR3 comprises 13 residues. The germline gives CDR1 MNHEY, CDR2 SMNVEV (reference sequence). V lost 6 bases to trimming and J lost 5 bases, with 10 bases between them. The CDR3 sequence: CASSFRGTGELFF. In DNA, the CDR3 is TGTGCCAGCAGCTTCCGGGGGACCGGGGAGCTGTTTTTT.

This clonotype was seen at least ten times. V is TRBV4-1 and J is TRBJ1-1; D remains ambiguous. Germline values: CDR1 MGHRA, CDR2 YSYEKL. Between the trimmed V and J ends, which lost 0 bases and 0 bases, there was a span of 11 bases. This CDR3 has 16 residues. The CDR3 region has the DNA TGCGCCAGCAGCCAAGAAGGGCAGTGGATGAACACTGAAGCTTTCTTT. Its translation: CASSQEGQWMNTEAFF.

This rearrangement joins TRBV12-3 or TRBV12-4 to TRBJ1-5; D is ambiguous. The V end lost 6 bases, the J end lost 8 bases, and 11 bases lay between the germline ends. The CDR3 loop spans 12 amino acids. The CDR3 loop reads CASSLGREPQHF. The CDR3 DNA reads TGTGCCAGCAGCCTGGGTAGGGAGCCCCAGCATTTT.

The J gene is TRBJ1-3, the V gene TRBV3-1; D is possibly TRBD1 (6 bases). The CDR3 has 16 amino acids. Trimming took 0 bases from V and 1 from J, leaving 10 bases between them. Germline V CDR1 and CDR2: LGHDT, YNNKEL (reference sequence). The CDR3 loop is CASSQEWGASGNTIYF. As DNA, the CDR3 is TGTGCCAGCAGCCAAGAATGGGGGGCGTCTGGAAACACCATATATTTT.

This sequence joins TRBV28 and TRBJ1-5; D is possibly TRBD1 (6 bases). This CDR3 comprises 16 residues. Germline V gene data show CDR1 as MDHEN and CDR2 as SYDVKM. Trimming cost V 3 bases and J 5 bases, with 17 bases left between them. The CDR3 protein is CASSFLPGTSDQPQHF. For the CDR3, the DNA is TGTGCCAGCAGTTTCTTACCCGGGACAAGTGATCAGCCCCAGCATTTT.

Turning to this clonotype: Since the CDR3 does not end with the conserved phenylalanine or tryptophan, this likely comes from a read error. As DNA, the CDR3 is TGTGCCAGTAGTCTGGGGCGGTATGGCTACGAGCAGTACCTC. Its translation is CASSLGRYGYEQYL. The chain uses TRBV19 and TRBJ2-7; D may be TRBD1 (5 bases). The CDR3 runs 14 residues. The V end was cut by 5 bases, the J end by 3 bases, with 14 bases between. The germline CDR1 and CDR2 sequences are LNHDA and SQIVND (reference sequence).

A remark on this clonotype: One end of the junction fails to match germline, which may point to a read error. The rearrangement links TRBV20-1 to TRBJ2-7; TRBD2 agrees at 7 bases. The CDR3 spans 15 residues. CDR1 and CDR2 (germline): DFQATT, SNEGSKA (reference sequence). The CDR3 bases are TGCAGTGCTAGAGATCTGGGGGAGGGGCCCTACGCGCAGTACTTC. Translating gives CSARDLGEGPYAQYF.

The chain has TRBV10-3 and TRBJ1-1; 8 bases are shared with TRBD1. The germline V gene encodes CDR1 ENHRY and CDR2 SYGVKD. The CDR3 extends over 16 amino acids. The V segment lost 0 bases and the J segment 4 bases; nucleotides outside the gene matches: 7. The CDR3 protein is CAISESMDRVSTEAFF. CDR3 bases: TGTGCCATCAGTGAGTCCATGGACAGGGTTTCCACTGAAGCTTTCTTT.

With respect to this clonotype: A read error is possible here, since a much larger clone lies one base away. This rearrangement joins TRBV11-2 to TRBJ2-1; D possibly matches TRBD1 or TRBD2 (5 bases each). The CDR3 covers 13 residues. The germline gives CDR1 SGHAT, CDR2 FQNNGV. CDR3 region: CTSSTPWGTEQFF. As DNA, the CDR3 is TGTACCAGCAGCACCCCATGGGGGACTGAGCAGTTCTTC.

CDR3 in amino acids: CASSPRTSGGTGELFF. CDR3 coding DNA: TGTGCCAGCAGCCCAAGGACTAGCGGGGGGACCGGGGAGCTGTTTTTT. This sequence joins TRBV7-9 and TRBJ2-2, with TRBD2 matching 14 bases. CDR1 is SEHNR, CDR2 FQNEAQ, per germline (reference sequence). The CDR3 runs to 16 residues. The V gene end was trimmed by 5 bases and the J gene end by 5 bases; junction bases not matched to a gene: 4.

The CDR3 reads CASSLSGGWTEAFF. CDR3 DNA sequence: TGTGCCAGCAGTCTCTCCGGGGGTTGGACTGAAGCTTTCTTT. The rearrangement uses TRBV6-5 and TRBJ1-1; the D gene is possibly TRBD1 (5 bases). The V end was cut by 5 bases, the J end by 5 bases, with 15 bases between. The length of the CDR3 is 14 residues. Germline values: CDR1 MNHEY, CDR2 SVGAGI.

V usage is TRBV9 and J usage is TRBJ2-5; TRBD2 might be the D (5 bases). The CDR3 loop spans 14 amino acids. Germline V gene data show CDR1 as SGDLS and CDR2 as YYNGEE. The V end lost 6 bases, the J end lost 1 base, and 13 bases lay between the germline ends. CDR3 amino acids: CASTPGGLQETQYF. The CDR3 DNA sequence: TGTGCCAGCACCCCTGGAGGACTCCAAGAGACCCAGTACTTC.

A word on this clonotype: Compared with germline, one end of the junction differs, possibly owing to a read error. The chain combines TRBV27 with TRBJ1-5, with D unresolved. Germline lookup yields CDR1 MNHEY and CDR2 SMNVEV (reference sequence). This CDR3 spans 14 amino acids. DNA of the CDR3: TGTGCCAGCAGTCCTCTAGGTAGCAATCTGCCCCAGCATTTT. It specifies CASSPLGSNLPQHF.

The CDR3: CASSLVIKNTGELFF. The CDR3 nucleotides are TGTGCCAGCAGCTTAGTTATCAAGAACACCGGGGAGCTGTTTTTT. The chain combines TRBV7-9 with TRBJ2-2, with unresolved D. The CDR3 totals 15 residues. The V gene lost 1 base and the J gene lost 1 base, with 7 bases spanning the gap. The germline V gene encodes CDR1 SEHNR and CDR2 FQNEAQ (reference sequence).

This clonotype was counted ten times or more. The V call is TRBV20-1, the J call TRBJ2-7; tentative D call: TRBD2 (5 bases). The CDR3 has 15 amino acids. Germline V gene data show CDR1 as DFQATT and CDR2 as SNEGSKA (reference sequence). Deletions cut 2 bases from V and 2 bases from J, with 16 bases between. This CDR3 reads CSARNGNEGAYEQYF. In DNA form, the CDR3 reads TGCAGTGCTAGAAACGGGAACGAAGGCGCCTACGAGCAGTACTTC.

This clonotype has only a few counts. V is TRBV3-1 and J is TRBJ2-7; D is perhaps TRBD1 or TRBD2 (6 bases each). Trimming cost V 4 bases and J 5 bases, with 18 bases left between them. Germline loops: CDR1 LGHDT, CDR2 YNNKEL (reference sequence). This CDR3 spans 15 amino acids. In DNA form, the CDR3 reads TGTGCCAGCAGCCTCTCCTGGGGGGCGCAGGACGAGCAGTACTTC. Protein sequence: CASSLSWGAQDEQYF.

This clonotype was seen more than once but under ten times. The chain links TRBV10-3 to TRBJ1-4, with D unresolved. The CDR3 totals 14 residues. Per germline, CDR1 ENHRY and CDR2 SYGVKD. The germline V and J ends were trimmed by 3 bases and 7 bases, with 12 bases remaining between them. The DNA of the CDR3 is TGTGCCATCAGTGATTGGGCAAGTTCTGAAAAACTGTTTTTT. This gives the protein CAISDWASSEKLFF.